This TCR beta chain was identified during a study of T cell clusters in autoimmune cytopenias (dated by TCRdb to between 2018 and 2021). Background for the entire study: Of the roughly 47 healthy donor controls, approximately 23 were female, and the group had a mean age of 56 years and a median age of roughly 63 years. A median TRB sequencing depth of 50,000 to 60,000 reads per sample was reached, and a median of around 2,500 distinct TRB clonotypes per sample was obtained. The goal of the study was to determine whether autoimmune cytopenia patients have a disease-specific immune repertoire signature that could serve as a blood-based biomarker. Controls were about two dozen age-matched healthy donors for primary cytopenia and about 14 age-matched CLL patients for secondary cytopenia. Repertoires from autoimmune hepatitis patients were compared with those of 23 healthy donors matched for age and sex. TRB and IGH repertoires from peripheral blood were sequenced in autoimmune cytopenia patients at active disease and during treatment follow-up, with healthy, CLL and autoimmune hepatitis controls included alongside. The paper as a whole reports these results and caveats: The cluster-lack signature was not observed for secondary cytopenia versus CLL, as the signature was apparently masked by the dominant lymphoma-associated repertoire. The T cell clusters were defined in silico only, and their functional role remained to be validated experimentally. TRB repertoire shifts, with less even repertoires in secondary cytopenia and CLL, mostly reflected lymphoma bias rather than autoimmunity. A lack of physiological T cell clusters in primary autoimmune cytopenia patients was suggested by GLIPH, as 51 clusters were found to be exclusive to healthy donors versus around 17 exclusive to patients. Healthy donors showed almost three-fold more exclusive TRB clusters than active autoimmune hepatitis patients, consistent with an autoimmunity-wide signature.

Taken from the germline V gene, the CDR1 and CDR2 loops are SGHRS and YFSETQ. The CDR3 holds 12 amino acids from the cysteine to the phenylalanine. No DNA sequence was recorded. As concerns this clonotype: The clone's antigen remains unknown.

Each sample's TRB amplification started from approximately 240 ng of peripheral blood genomic DNA, which corresponds to tens of thousands of genome equivalents. To amplify TRB rearrangements, a touch-down multiplex PCR protocol was run with the TRB-A and TRB-B primer pools combined in a single tube. Illumina adapters and sample indices were added to the amplicons through two consecutive PCR reactions performed with Phusion HS II polymerase. The amplicons were gel-purified using the NucleoSpin Gel and PCR Clean-up kit, after which quantification was performed by Qubit and quality was checked on an Agilent 2100 Bioanalyzer. Sequencing of the libraries was done on an Illumina MiSeq with 600-cycle, single-indexed, paired-end runs. On the study's bioinformatics: Alignment and assembly of TRB reads were performed with MiXCR version 2.1.12 and the default MiXCR reference library. A clone was defined by each unique CDR3 nucleotide sequence, and analysis was restricted to productive sequences with at least two reads. To assess repertoire diversity, an R script computed alpha-parameterized diversity profiles (alpha 0 to 5), which included the Shannon (alpha 1) and Simpson (alpha 2) indices. Combinatorial TRB VJ usage was computed with the tcR package and compared between cohorts by principal component analysis with ade4. GLIPH was used to cluster TCRbeta CDR3s in pairs of cohorts matched for age and read depth, and a Wilcoxon test was used to compare cluster frequencies. TCRdb reprocessed the reads, reporting each CDR3 protein sequence once and no DNA. TCRdb assigned the V and J calls; the authors' analysis was not used. The table for this sample records 4,500 to 6,500 distinct CDR3 sequences. The top ten clones comprise about a quarter of the sample.

This sample was also put to use in a study of T cell repertoires in aging, cancer and after chemotherapy. The other study reports the following: Donors were distributed across six age groups ranging from 30 or younger to 70 or older, with at least three individuals included per group. Control TCR repertoires from healthy donors were recorded over several months to years, and clear clonal overlap was observed across re-sampling. The full dataset contained several million TCR reads. Compared with age-matched healthy donors, untreated patients with either hematological or solid cancers had significantly lower TCR diversity in the blood along with higher clonality. Declining TCR diversity with age in healthy donors was mainly explained by loss of richness; in cancer patients, loss of evenness also contributed. An increase in median generation probability over the chemotherapy interval was observed in both cancer cohorts, suggesting that the repertoire was reconstituted through rebound thymic output. The authors noted that the repertoire data do not allow conclusions about immunological memory after chemotherapy. To examine immunoaging and T cell reconstitution after chemotherapy, the study profiled TCR beta repertoires in peripheral blood from healthy donors and cancer patients. A cohort of 218 cancer patients (94 with hematological and around 130 with solid cancers) was assembled, and fewer than 100 healthy donors were included as a reference group. MiXCR versions 2.12 and 3.0.5 were used to process TRB sequences. The repertoire metrics were Shannon diversity, evenness, clonality (defined as one minus evenness), and alpha-parameterized diversity profiles covering alpha 0 to 5. The IGoR algorithm was used to calculate generation probabilities of clones in the paired pre- and post-chemotherapy samples.

This clonotype originated in a human donor in good health. What was sequenced was peripheral blood. The chain joins TRBV5-1 to TRBJ1-2. The encoded CDR3 is CASSLRGDGYTF. Where the CDR3 stops, the reference TRBV5-1 and TRBJ1-2 genes take over; the full variable domain is KAGVTQTPRYLIKTRGQQVTLSCSPISGHRSVSWYQQTPGQGLQFLFEYFSETQRNKGNFPGRFSGRQFSNSRSEMNVSTLELGDSALYLCASSLRGDGYTFGSGTRLTVV.